These T cell receptor beta chains were read from a single sample in a study of T cell responses to AZD1222 COVID-19 vaccine. Some clones are missing from TCRdb's copy, which holds only in-frame ones; the method was immunoSEQ multiplex PCR. Among about 160,000 clones listed, roughly 90% were seen once. The sequencing used peripheral blood, collected on day 0 of AZD1222 vaccination. The receptor set was obtained from an adult in good health. Each CDR3 is given with its conserved first and last residue. Fields, in order: J gene, clone size, V gene, D gene, CDR3 protein, CDR3 DNA. A D gene is named only where the DNA matches it firmly. Some rows have no size entry. The others give once, few or many, or a class for an expanded clone.

j_gene: TRBJ1-1
abundance: few
v_gene: TRBV29-1
d_gene: .
CDR3aa: CSDAGVTEAFF
CDR3nt: TGCAGCGACGCAGGGGTGACTGAAGCTTTCTTT

j_gene: TRBJ1-3
abundance: .
v_gene: TRBV7-2
d_gene: .
CDR3aa: CASSHPSNSGNTIYF
CDR3nt: TGTGCCAGCAGCCATCCGTCCAACTCTGGAAACACCATATATTTT

j_gene: TRBJ1-5
abundance: .
v_gene: TRBV6-2/TRBV6-3
d_gene: .
CDR3aa: CASSYGQGRVNQPQHF
CDR3nt: TGTGCCAGCAGTTACGGCCAGGGCCGGGTCAATCAGCCCCAGCATTTT

j_gene: TRBJ2-1
abundance: .
v_gene: TRBV5-5
d_gene: .
CDR3aa: CASSLARDPSYNEQFF
CDR3nt: TGTGCCAGCAGCTTGGCGAGGGATCCCTCCTACAATGAGCAGTTCTTC

j_gene: TRBJ2-7
abundance: .
v_gene: TRBV27
d_gene: TRBD2
CDR3aa: CASSFGRTSQYEQYF
CDR3nt: TGTGCCAGCAGTTTCGGAAGGACTAGTCAGTACGAGCAGTACTTC

j_gene: TRBJ1-2
abundance: .
v_gene: TRBV5-5
d_gene: TRBD1
CDR3aa: CASSGQGPANYGYTF
CDR3nt: TGTGCCAGCAGCGGACAGGGTCCTGCTAACTATGGCTACACCTTC

j_gene: TRBJ2-7
abundance: .
v_gene: TRBV19
d_gene: TRBD2
CDR3aa: CASSTQGLVGGYEQYF
CDR3nt: TGTGCCAGTAGTACCCAAGGACTAGTAGGTGGCTACGAGCAGTACTTC

j_gene: TRBJ1-2
abundance: .
v_gene: TRBV19
d_gene: TRBD1
CDR3aa: CASPSWGTGGYGYTF
CDR3nt: TGTGCCAGCCCCTCTTGGGGAACAGGGGGCTACGGCTACACCTTC

j_gene: TRBJ1-2
abundance: .
v_gene: TRBV15
d_gene: .
CDR3aa: CATKIGANYGYTF
CDR3nt: TGTGCCACCAAGATAGGGGCGAACTATGGCTACACCTTC

j_gene: TRBJ2-7
abundance: .
v_gene: TRBV19
d_gene: TRBD1
CDR3aa: CASSIRTGGSYEQYF
CDR3nt: TGTGCCAGTAGTATCAGGACAGGGGGCTCCTACGAGCAGTACTTC

j_gene: TRBJ1-1
abundance: .
v_gene: TRBV6-2/TRBV6-3
d_gene: .
CDR3aa: CASSYLGWANTEAFF
CDR3nt: TGTGCCAGCAGTTACCTCGGGTGGGCGAACACTGAAGCTTTCTTT

j_gene: TRBJ1-5
abundance: few
v_gene: TRBV28
d_gene: .
CDR3aa: CASSQRGKGGQPQHF
CDR3nt: TGTGCCAGCAGTCAAAGGGGGAAGGGTGGTCAGCCCCAGCATTTT

j_gene: TRBJ1-2
abundance: .
v_gene: TRBV2
d_gene: .
CDR3aa: CASRGVTFNYGYTF
CDR3nt: TGTGCCAGCAGGGGGGTGACTTTCAACTATGGCTACACCTTC

j_gene: TRBJ1-3
abundance: .
v_gene: TRBV2
d_gene: .
CDR3aa: CASSERRGSGNTIYF
CDR3nt: TGTGCCAGCAGTGAAAGGAGGGGCTCTGGAAACACCATATATTTT

j_gene: TRBJ2-1
abundance: .
v_gene: TRBV19
d_gene: TRBD2
CDR3aa: CASSHLGLARIILNNEQFF
CDR3nt: TGTGCCAGTAGTCACCTTGGACTAGCGAGAATCATATTGAACAATGAGCAGTTCTTC

j_gene: TRBJ1-2
abundance: .
v_gene: TRBV7-9
d_gene: .
CDR3aa: CASSLAGGVYYGYTF
CDR3nt: TGTGCCAGCAGCTTGGCGGGGGGCGTTTACTATGGCTACACCTTC

j_gene: TRBJ2-3
abundance: .
v_gene: TRBV28
d_gene: TRBD2
CDR3aa: CASSLIRGLESDTQYF
CDR3nt: TGTGCCAGCAGTTTAATAAGGGGACTAGAGTCAGATACGCAGTATTTT

j_gene: TRBJ1-1
abundance: .
v_gene: TRBV30
d_gene: .
CDR3aa: CAWDRDTEAFF
CDR3nt: TGTGCCTGGGACAGAGACACTGAAGCTTTCTTT

j_gene: TRBJ1-5
abundance: once
v_gene: TRBV25-1
d_gene: TRBD1
CDR3aa: CASSEAGGNQPQHF
CDR3nt: TGTGCCAGCAGTGAGGCAGGGGGAAATCAGCCCCAGCATTTT

j_gene: TRBJ2-2
abundance: once
v_gene: TRBV29-1
d_gene: .
CDR3aa: CSVRPGPSNGELFF
CDR3nt: TGCAGCGTTCGGCCGGGCCCCTCAAACGGGGAGCTGTTTTTT

j_gene: TRBJ2-5
abundance: .
v_gene: TRBV6-1
d_gene: TRBD1
CDR3aa: CASSEETGTQETQYF
CDR3nt: TGTGCCAGCAGTGAAGAGACAGGGACGCAAGAGACCCAGTACTTC

j_gene: TRBJ1-5
abundance: .
v_gene: TRBV12-3/TRBV12-4
d_gene: .
CDR3aa: CASSLMRDQPQHF
CDR3nt: TGTGCCAGCAGTTTGATGCGGGATCAGCCCCAGCATTTT

j_gene: TRBJ1-3
abundance: .
v_gene: TRBV5-1
d_gene: TRBD1
CDR3aa: CASSPGQGWPGNTIYF
CDR3nt: TGCGCCAGCAGCCCTGGACAGGGGTGGCCTGGAAACACCATATATTTT

j_gene: TRBJ1-5
abundance: .
v_gene: TRBV11-2
d_gene: .
CDR3aa: CASSGDGNNQPQHF
CDR3nt: TGTGCCAGCAGTGGGGACGGAAACAATCAGCCCCAGCATTTT